These 30 T cell receptor beta chains came from one sample sequenced in a study of Ad26.COV2.S vaccination and SARS-CoV-2 variants. Using immunoSEQ multiplex PCR, the repertoire was profiled, and TCRdb retains in-frame clones only, with some absent. The table has roughly 700,000 clones, 89% seen once. Treatment indicated: 19 received Ad26.COV2.S at low or high dose, single or two shots; roughly 5 received placebo; per-sample allocation not given. The samples were gathered on day 63 after the first injection of vaccine or placebo. Sequences were derived from peripheral blood, sampled in a trial of Ad26.COV2.S vaccine versus placebo. Receptors were obtained from a person between 18 and 59 years old who received the Ad26.COV2.S COVID-19 vaccine or a placebo.

The chain carries TRBV10-2 and TRBJ2-3, with D possibly TRBD1 on 5 matching bases. The CDR3 runs 15 residues. Germline V gene lookup returns CDR1 WSHSY and CDR2 SAAADI. Trimming removed 8 bases at V and 0 bases at J, with 15 bases between. CDR3 sequence (DNA): TGCGCCAGCTTACCCGGACACGCTAGCACAGATACGCAGTATTTT. Residues: CASLPGHASTDTQYF.

The rearrangement uses TRBV10-3 and TRBJ2-2; D unclear. V gave up 4 bases and J gave up 1 base, with 7 bases separating them. Germline V gene sequence: CDR1 ENHRY, CDR2 SYGVKD. This CDR3 is built from 14 residues. The CDR3 bases are TGTGCCATCAGTGCCCCGGGGAACACCGGGGAGCTGTTTTTT. This gives the protein CAISAPGNTGELFF.

CDR3 region: CASSPQGASGNSPLHF. Written as DNA, the CDR3 is TGCGCCAGCAGCCCGCAGGGGGCGTCCGGTAATTCACCCCTCCACTTT. This chain links TRBV4-1 with TRBJ1-6; 8 nucleotides agree with TRBD1. V was clipped by 4 bases and J by 6 bases; unmatched bases: 8. CDR1 is MGHRA and CDR2 is YSYEKL in the germline V gene. The CDR3 runs to 16 residues.

The J gene is TRBJ1-3, the V gene TRBV10-3; 9 nucleotides agree with TRBD1. The CDR3 runs 17 residues. Trimming cost V 1 base and J 0 bases; bases outside gene matches: 4. The germline gives CDR1 ENHRY, CDR2 SYGVKD. The chain's CDR3 is CAISEFWGQGSGNTIYF. The CDR3 DNA reads TGTGCCATCAGTGAGTTCTGGGGACAGGGCTCTGGAAACACCATATATTTT.

The chain is built from TRBV11-2 and TRBJ1-1, with unresolved D. This CDR3 contains 13 residues. Per germline, CDR1 SGHAT and CDR2 FQNNGV. V was shortened by 7 bases and J by 1 base, with 10 bases between the two germline ends. The CDR3: CASTPQENTEAFF. The DNA for the CDR3 is TGTGCCAGCACCCCTCAGGAGAACACTGAAGCTTTCTTT.

This clone was recorded only once. The chain combines TRBV24-1 with TRBJ2-1, with 9 positions matching TRBD2. The trim removed 5 bases at V and 9 bases at J, leaving 13 bases unmatched. CDR1 and CDR2 from the germline V gene are KGHDR and SFDVKD. The CDR3 has 16 residues. This CDR3 reads CATSALRAGGQGEQFF. CDR3 nucleotide sequence: TGTGCCACCAGTGCCCTGCGCGCGGGAGGGCAGGGTGAGCAGTTCTTC.

The gene calls are TRBV6-6 and TRBJ1-2; D is perhaps TRBD1 (6 bases). V lost 8 bases and J lost 10, with 20 bases in between. The CDR3 covers 13 residues. Germline CDR1 reads MNHNY; CDR2 reads SVGAGI (reference sequence). CDR3 DNA sequence: TGTGCCAGCGGTCGTGGGGGCGCCCTTTTCTACACCTTC. Translating gives CASGRGGALFYTF.

The rearrangement links TRBV9 to TRBJ1-6, with a tentative D call TRBD1 (6 bases). The germline V gene has CDR1 SGDLS and CDR2 YYNGEE. CDR3 length: 12 amino acids. V lost 4 bases and J 8 bases, leaving 7 bases between the germline ends. For the CDR3, the DNA is TGTGCCAGCAGCCGACAGGATTCACCCCTCCACTTT. Translation: CASSRQDSPLHF.

This clone was observed a few times. The rearrangement joins TRBV6-6 to TRBJ2-7, with D hard to call. The CDR3 consists of 13 residues. Germline V lookup: CDR1 MNHNY, CDR2 SVGAGI (reference sequence). Trimming left V 6 bases short and J 5 bases short, with 14 bases between. CDR3 residues: CASSPSSINEQYF. The CDR3 DNA reads TGTGCCAGCAGCCCATCCTCTATCAACGAGCAGTACTTC.

For this clone: Additional DNA sequences in this sample encode the identical CDR3. This chain connects TRBV18 to TRBJ1-1; D is unclear. Trimming removed 2 bases from V and 8 bases from J, with 9 bases in between. This CDR3 contains 12 residues. Per germline, CDR1 KGHSH and CDR2 LQKENI. The DNA for the CDR3 is TGTGCCAGCTCACCAAGGGAGTCCGAAGCTTTCTTT. The encoded protein is CASSPRESEAFF.

The chain joins TRBV6-5 to TRBJ1-6, with 7 bases that match TRBD1. In germline, CDR1 is MNHEY, CDR2 SVGAGI. This CDR3 is built from 14 residues. Germline trimming cut 7 bases from V and 5 bases from J; bases unmatched to any gene: 5. This chain's CDR3 is CASTRTGDNSPLHF. The CDR3 coding sequence is TGTGCCAGCACCCGAACAGGGGATAATTCACCCCTCCACTTT.

This sequence joins TRBV5-3 and TRBJ2-1, with unresolved D. TRBV5-3 is treated as an ORF (open reading frame) with a function not yet certain. This CDR3 has 16 amino acids. Between the trimmed V and J ends, which lost 4 bases and 12 bases, there was a span of 26 bases. CDR3 DNA: TGTGCCAGAAGCCGTCAGACTCCCCACCCTTGTGAAGTGCAGTTCTTC. Encoded protein: CARSRQTPHPCEVQFF.

With regard to this clone: Other DNA sequences from this sample encode an identical CDR3 as well. This chain's CDR3 is CASSLVGSYEQYF. The CDR3 DNA reads TGTGCCAGCAGCTTGGTCGGCAGCTACGAGCAGTACTTC. V gene TRBV5-4 combines with J gene TRBJ2-7; D gene uncertain. There are 13 residues in the CDR3. V was cut by 0 bases and J by 3 bases, with 7 bases left in between. Germline CDR1 reads SGHNT; CDR2 reads YYREEE (reference sequence). Full variable domain (missing parts from reference TRBV5-4 and TRBJ2-7): ETGVTQSPTHLIKTRGQQVTLRCSSQSGHNTVSWYQQALGQGPQFIFQYYREEENGRGNFPPRFSGLQFPNYSSELNVNALELDDSALYLCASSLVGSYEQYFGPGTRLTVT.

To note about this clone: The sample contains more than one DNA sequence encoding this CDR3. This chain links TRBV30 with TRBJ1-5, with no clear D. Germline CDR1 GTSNPN, CDR2 SVGIG (reference sequence). The CDR3 loop spans 12 amino acids. V was pared by 2 bases and J by 4 bases, with 6 bases between. CDR3 amino acids: CAWSSGNQPQHF. The CDR3 nucleotides read TGTGCCTGGAGTTCGGGGAATCAGCCCCAGCATTTT.

CDR3 loop: CASSPGTSGTAPYF. CDR3 sequence (DNA): TGTGCCAGCAGCCCCGGGACTAGCGGGACCGCCCCGTATTTT. The rearrangement joins TRBV11-1 to TRBJ2-3, with 13 bases matching TRBD2. The V and J ends lost 5 bases and 14 bases, in that order; junction bases with no gene match: 10. The germline V gene encodes CDR1 SGHAT and CDR2 FQDESV (reference sequence). The CDR3 totals 14 residues.

The chain uses TRBV2 and TRBJ2-2; D unclear. Per the germline V gene, CDR1 is SNHLY and CDR2 is FYNNEI. The CDR3 length is 15 residues. V lost 2 bases to trimming and J lost 1 base, with 8 bases between them. Written as DNA, the CDR3 is TGTGCCAGCAGTGAAATCCCAGGGAACACCGGGGAGCTGTTTTTT. This encodes CASSEIPGNTGELFF.

This chain connects TRBV4-2 to TRBJ1-1; D unresolved. V gave up 0 bases and J gave up 14 bases, with 13 bases separating them. The CDR3 sequence is 12 residues long. Germline CDR1 is LGHNA and CDR2 is YNFKEQ. The CDR3 is CASSQDRGSPFF. As DNA, the CDR3 is TGTGCCAGCAGCCAAGATCGTGGGAGTCCCTTCTTT.

This chain uses TRBV5-4 with TRBJ2-5; the match to TRBD2 covers 7 bases. The CDR3 spans 15 residues. CDR1 and CDR2 (germline): SGHNT, YYREEE (reference sequence). The trim removed 0 bases at V and 2 bases at J, leaving 4 bases unmatched. The CDR3 DNA follows: TGTGCCAGCAGCTTGGCAGTGGGGGGGCAAGAGACCCAGTACTTC. It codes for CASSLAVGGQETQYF.

The CDR3 nucleotides are TGTGCCAGCAGCTTGGACCTGGCAAACACCATATATTTT. As protein: CASSLDLANTIYF. The chain employs TRBV5-6 and TRBJ1-3; D remains ambiguous. Trimming cost V 0 bases and J 6 bases, with 7 bases left between them. The CDR3 runs to 13 residues. CDR1 is SGHDT and CDR2 is YYEEEE in the germline V gene.

CDR3 nucleotide sequence: TGTGCCAGCAGCTTACTGGGCAGCGGGAGTTCCCACGAGCAGTACTTC. The encoded protein is CASSLLGSGSSHEQYF. This chain joins TRBV7-8 and TRBJ2-7; 8 nucleotides align to TRBD2. J gave up 5 bases and V 2 bases, and 11 bases lay outside the gene matches. This CDR3 is built from 16 residues. The germline V gene encodes CDR1 SGHVS and CDR2 FQNEAQ. The full variable domain, completed using reference TRBV7-8 and TRBJ2-7, is GAGVSQSPRYKVAKRGQDVALRCDPISGHVSLFWYQQALGQGPEFLTYFQNEAQLDKSGLPSDRFFAERPEGSVSTLKIQRTQQEDSAVYLCASSLLGSGSSHEQYFGPGTRLTVT.

V and J are TRBV5-4 and TRBJ2-1; 11 bases match TRBD2. V shed 4 bases and J 7 bases; nucleotides not matched to a gene: 10. The germline V gene has CDR1 SGHNT and CDR2 YYREEE (reference sequence). The CDR3 spans 16 residues. CDR3 residues: CASSQSLAGGRNEQFF. The CDR3, as DNA: TGTGCCAGCAGCCAAAGTCTAGCGGGAGGTCGTAATGAGCAGTTCTTC.

The V gene is TRBV2, the J gene TRBJ2-1, with D possibly being TRBD1 (6 bases). This CDR3 comprises 12 residues. Germline V gene lookup returns CDR1 SNHLY and CDR2 FYNNEI. The DNA of the CDR3 is TGTGTCAGGGGCGTAGTTCGCTATGAGCAGTTCTTC. Translated: CVRGVVRYEQFF.

The V gene is TRBV3-1 (or the pseudogene TRBV3-2), the J gene TRBJ2-7; 13 bases agree with TRBD2. CDR3 length: 14 residues. The junction had 7 bases not matched to a gene; V was cut back by 8 bases and J by 6 bases. Looked up from germline, CDR1 is LGHDT and CDR2 is YNNKEL (reference sequence). In nucleotides, the CDR3 is TGTGCCAGCCAGACTAGCGGGAGGCCTCTCGAGCAGTACTTC. It yields the protein CASQTSGRPLEQYF.

The rearrangement uses TRBV7-2 and TRBJ2-5, with TRBD1 as a possible D gene (6 bases). Trimming removed 5 bases at V and 13 bases at J, with 14 bases between. Germline assignment: CDR1 SGHTA and CDR2 FQGNSA. The CDR3 covers 11 residues. The CDR3 DNA reads TGTGCCAGCAGCCTTCAGGGGCCCTCGTACTTC. Translation gives CASSLQGPSYF.

The V and J genes are TRBV5-4 and TRBJ2-7; D is unresolved. The CDR3 sequence is 14 residues long. Germline V gene lookup returns CDR1 SGHNT and CDR2 YYREEE (reference sequence). Trimming left V 2 bases short and J 2 bases short, with 11 bases between. The CDR3: CASSFTGPPYEQYF. The CDR3 DNA reads TGTGCCAGCAGCTTTACCGGGCCACCCTACGAGCAGTACTTC.

This clone was seen only a few times. CDR3 residues: CATERVRGYTF. CDR3 DNA: TGTGCCACCGAAAGGGTACGCGGCTACACCTTC. V usage is TRBV12-3 or TRBV12-4 and J usage is TRBJ1-2, with unresolved D. Trimming shortened V by 10 bases and J by 8 bases, and 14 bases separated the two germline ends. The CDR3 totals 11 residues.

This sequence joins TRBV9 and TRBJ1-2; D gene unclear. With 1 base removed from V and 0 bases from J, the gap between germline ends came to 13 bases. Per germline, CDR1 SGDLS and CDR2 YYNGEE. The CDR3 is 16 amino acids. CDR3 amino acids: CASSVFSASTNYGYTF. As DNA, the CDR3 is TGTGCCAGCAGCGTATTTTCAGCCTCTACTAACTATGGCTACACCTTC. The variable domain in full, completed from reference TRBV9 and TRBJ1-2, reads DSGVTQTPKHLITATGQRVTLRCSPRSGDLSVYWYQQSLDQGLQFLIQYYNGEERAKGNILERFSAQQFPDLHSELNLSSLELGDSALYFCASSVFSASTNYGYTFGSGTRLTVV.

In its sample, this clone was seen once. The chain has TRBV5-6 and TRBJ1-2; TRBD1 matches 10 bases. The CDR3 length is 14 residues. Unmatched junction bases numbered 11, after V lost 6 bases and J lost 9 bases. Germline CDR1 and CDR2: SGHDT and YYEEEE. The CDR3 region is CASTRDRGLGRYTF. DNA of the CDR3: TGTGCCAGCACCCGGGACAGGGGCCTTGGTCGCTACACCTTC.

V usage is TRBV4-2 and J usage is TRBJ1-1; D possibly corresponds to TRBD1 (5 bases). CDR1 and CDR2 (germline): LGHNA, YNFKEQ. V lost 0 bases to trimming and J lost 1 base, with 12 bases between them. The CDR3 consists of 16 residues. The CDR3 reads CASSQDLGPGNTEAFF. The DNA for the CDR3 is TGTGCCAGCAGCCAAGATCTGGGGCCGGGGAACACTGAAGCTTTCTTT.

The genes are TRBV5-1 and TRBJ1-3; D might be TRBD1 (5 bases). The CDR3 is made up of 16 amino acids. The germline V gene encodes CDR1 SGHRS and CDR2 YFSETQ. V was cut by 0 bases and J by 0 bases, with 10 bases left in between. This CDR3 reads CASSLEGPNSGNTIYF. CDR3 bases: TGCGCCAGCAGCTTGGAGGGACCGAACTCTGGAAACACCATATATTTT.